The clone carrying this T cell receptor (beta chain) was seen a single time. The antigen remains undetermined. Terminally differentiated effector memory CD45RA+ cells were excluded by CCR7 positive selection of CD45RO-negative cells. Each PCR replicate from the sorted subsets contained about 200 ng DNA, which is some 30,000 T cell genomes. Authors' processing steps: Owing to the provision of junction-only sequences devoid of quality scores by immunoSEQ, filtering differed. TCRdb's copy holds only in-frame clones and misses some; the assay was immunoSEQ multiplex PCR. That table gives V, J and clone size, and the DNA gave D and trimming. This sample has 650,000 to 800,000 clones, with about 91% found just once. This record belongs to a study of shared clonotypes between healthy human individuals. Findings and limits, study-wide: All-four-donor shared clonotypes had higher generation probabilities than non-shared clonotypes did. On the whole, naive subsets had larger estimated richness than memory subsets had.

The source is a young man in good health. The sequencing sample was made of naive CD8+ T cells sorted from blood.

Here the CDR3 reads CASSSGGNQPQHF. CDR3 in DNA: TGTGCCAGCAGTTCCGGGGGCAATCAGCCCCAGCATTTT. This chain joins TRBV9 and TRBJ1-5; D gene uncertain. V lost 5 bases and J lost 2, with 8 bases in between. The CDR3 extends over 13 amino acids. The V gene's germline CDR1 is SGDLS and CDR2 YYNGEE.